The sequence of this T cell receptor (beta chain) was determined in a study of T cell responses to AZD1222 COVID-19 vaccine. Whole-study results and caveats: Among vaccine-associated CD4 TCRs, coverage spanned spike, with dominance at 160-218 and 743-854. Unmutated variant regions are reportedly the target of nearly half of TCRs that are spike-specific. It should be noted that donors were predominantly white British and more often female, and clonal diversity was possibly underestimated.

Data came from immunoSEQ multiplex PCR; TCRdb stores just in-frame clones and leaves some out. The data hold some 130,000 clones, with 70% to 90% observed a single time. Notes on this clone: What it binds is unknown.

This CDR3 contains 14 residues. CDR1 and CDR2 (germline): MNHEY, SVGAGI. The V segment lost 4 bases and the J segment 0 bases; nucleotides outside the gene matches: 3. The sequence derives from an adult in good health. V is TRBV6-5 and J is TRBJ2-7; 7 bases match TRBD2. This specimen consisted of peripheral blood, obtained on day 0 of AZD1222 vaccination. The CDR3 spells CASSLSGTSYEQYF. As DNA, the CDR3 is TGTGCCAGCAGTTTGAGCGGGACCTCCTACGAGCAGTACTTC.